The clone carrying this T cell receptor (beta chain) was found a few times. Its antigen is undetermined. The source of the sample is a study of cytotoxic CD8 clonotypes in ibrutinib-treated CLL. Overall study: Responses comprised about 25 partial and 2 complete; at median about 68 months, 14 remained remitted and roughly twelve progressed. General observations from the study: Age-matched healthy donor levels were exceeded by baseline clonality, which tracked circulating CD8+ T-cell counts.

Clones were sequenced by immunoSEQ multiplex PCR, and TCRdb holds only the in-frame ones, with some missing. Among about 27,000 clones listed, about 70% were seen once. V was cut by 2 bases and J by 4 bases, with 21 bases left in between. This CDR3 region has 18 residues. The germline V gene has CDR1 LNHDA and CDR2 SQIVND (reference sequence). This TCR was recovered from a human donor with chronic lymphocytic leukemia. The chain recombines TRBV19 with TRBJ2-1; TRBD2 might be the D (7 bases). This specimen was PBMCs, taken after 24 months of ibrutinib treatment. The DNA of the CDR3 is TGTGCCAGTAGTATACTTTCTGGGGGGGCGACAAAGTACAATGAGCAGTTCTTC. Protein product: CASSILSGGATKYNEQFF.